This T cell receptor beta chain was retrieved from a study of beta chain features in type 1 diabetes. Study findings and constraints: Insertions were fewer and deletions more numerous at VDJ junctions in type 1 diabetes patients. In every one of the four CD4+ subsets, TCRB CDR3s were moderately but significantly shorter in Type 1 diabetes patients.

Turning to this clone: Its cognate antigen is unknown. A junction boundary mismatches the germline segment, possibly from a read error.

The CDR3 extends over 11 amino acids. The germline CDR1 and CDR2 sequences are LNHDA and SQIVND (reference sequence). It was via CD45RO/CCR7/CD25/CD127/CD95/CD27 that CD4+ naive, central memory, regulatory and stem cell-like memory cells were sorted. Of the isolated RNA, all was reverse transcribed, and so the sequenced material was expressed TCRB transcripts. Libraries were prepared by immunoSEQ multiplex PCR; TCRdb keeps only in-frame clonotypes and omits some of them. The sample consists of fewer than 500,000 clones, around 13% of them appearing once. The chain uses TRBV19 and TRBJ2-1; 7 positions agree with TRBD2. The clonotype was recovered from a man aged 25-40 years in good health. What was sequenced was naive CD4+ T cells from blood. CDR3 nucleotides: TGTGCCAGTAGTATAGCCGGGGGGTCCGTCTTC. Translation: CASSIAGGSVF.